Sequencing of this T cell receptor beta chain was carried out in a study of response to subunit inactivated influenza vaccine. Study findings and constraints: The authors suggested that every seasonal influenza vaccination recruits few new T cells.

This clonotype was detected only a few times. Its antigen is not known. Trimming cost V 2 bases and J 0 bases, with 15 bases left between them. Germline assignment: CDR1 SGHKS and CDR2 YYEKEE (reference sequence). This CDR3 comprises 16 residues. TCRdb re-called the RT-PCR reads with MiXCR, one entry per CDR3 protein. The sample shows more than 700,000 distinct CDR3 sequences, approximately 21% of them seen only once. The TCR sequence derives from a man between 50 and 59 years old who received an inactivated influenza vaccine. The J gene is TRBJ2-7, the V gene TRBV5-5; no definite D call. The sequencing here drew on PBMCs from blood, taken 5 days after vaccination. CDR3 residues: CASSLSWSADSYEQYF. DNA for the CDR3: TGTGCCAGCAGCTTATCATGGTCTGCGGACTCCTACGAGCAGTACTTC. Drawing the rest from reference TRBV5-5 and TRBJ2-7, the complete variable domain is DAGVTQSPTHLIKTRGQQVTLRCSPISGHKSVSWYQQVLGQGPQFIFQYYEKEERGRGNFPDRFSARQFPNYSSELNVNALLLGDSALYLCASSLSWSADSYEQYFGPGTRLTVT.